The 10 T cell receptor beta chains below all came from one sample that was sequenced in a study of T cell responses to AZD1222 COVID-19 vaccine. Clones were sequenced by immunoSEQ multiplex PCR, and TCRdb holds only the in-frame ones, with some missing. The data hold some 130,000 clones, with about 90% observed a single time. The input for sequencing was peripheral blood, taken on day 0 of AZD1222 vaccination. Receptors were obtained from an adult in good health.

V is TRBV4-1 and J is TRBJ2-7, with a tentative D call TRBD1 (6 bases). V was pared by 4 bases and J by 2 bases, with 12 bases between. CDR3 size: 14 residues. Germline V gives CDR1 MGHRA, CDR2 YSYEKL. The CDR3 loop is CASSLGQMAYEQYF. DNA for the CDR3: TGCGCCAGCAGCCTAGGACAGATGGCCTACGAGCAGTACTTC.

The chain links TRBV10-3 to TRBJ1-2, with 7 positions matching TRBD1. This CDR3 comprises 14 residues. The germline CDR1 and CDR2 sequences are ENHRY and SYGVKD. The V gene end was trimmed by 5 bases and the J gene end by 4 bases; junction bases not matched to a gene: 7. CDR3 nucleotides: TGTGCCATCAGTAACCGGGACAGCGCCTATGGCTACACCTTC. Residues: CAISNRDSAYGYTF.

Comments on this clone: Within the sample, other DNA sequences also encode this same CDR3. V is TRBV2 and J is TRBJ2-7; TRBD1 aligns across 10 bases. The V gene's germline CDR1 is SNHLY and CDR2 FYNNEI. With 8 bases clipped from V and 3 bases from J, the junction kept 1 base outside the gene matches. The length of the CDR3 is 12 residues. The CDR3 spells CASRDRGYEQYF. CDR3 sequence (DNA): TGTGCCAGCCGGGACAGGGGCTACGAGCAGTACTTC.

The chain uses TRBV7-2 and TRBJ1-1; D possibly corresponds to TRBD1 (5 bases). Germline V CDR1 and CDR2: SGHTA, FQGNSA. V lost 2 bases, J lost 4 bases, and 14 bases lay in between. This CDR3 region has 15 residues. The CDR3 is CASSLKFGGGTEAFF. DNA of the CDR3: TGTGCCAGCAGCTTAAAGTTCGGGGGTGGCACTGAAGCTTTCTTT. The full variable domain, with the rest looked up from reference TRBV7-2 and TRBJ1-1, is GAGVSQSPSNKVTEKGKDVELRCDPISGHTALYWYRQSLGQGLEFLIYFQGNSAPDKSGLPSDRFSAERTGGSVSTLTIQRTQQEDSAVYLCASSLKFGGGTEAFFGQGTRLTVV.

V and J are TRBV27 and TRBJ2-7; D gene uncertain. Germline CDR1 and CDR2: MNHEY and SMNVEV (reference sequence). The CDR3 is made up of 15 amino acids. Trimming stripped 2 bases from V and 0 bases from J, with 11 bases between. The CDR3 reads CASSLDAPSSYEQYF. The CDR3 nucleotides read TGTGCCAGCAGTTTAGATGCACCGAGCTCCTACGAGCAGTACTTC.

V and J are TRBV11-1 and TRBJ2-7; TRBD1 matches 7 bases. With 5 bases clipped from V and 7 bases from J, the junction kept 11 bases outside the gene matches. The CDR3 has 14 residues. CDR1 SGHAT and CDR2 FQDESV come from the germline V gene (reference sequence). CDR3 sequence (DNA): TGTGCCAGCAGCCTAGGACAGGCAGTAAGGGAGCAGTACTTC. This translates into CASSLGQAVREQYF.

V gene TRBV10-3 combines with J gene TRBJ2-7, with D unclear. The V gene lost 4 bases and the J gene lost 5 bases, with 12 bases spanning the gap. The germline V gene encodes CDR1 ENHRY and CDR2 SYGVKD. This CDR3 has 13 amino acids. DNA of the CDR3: TGTGCCATCAGTGCATCGGCCGACGACGAGCAGTACTTC. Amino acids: CAISASADDEQYF.

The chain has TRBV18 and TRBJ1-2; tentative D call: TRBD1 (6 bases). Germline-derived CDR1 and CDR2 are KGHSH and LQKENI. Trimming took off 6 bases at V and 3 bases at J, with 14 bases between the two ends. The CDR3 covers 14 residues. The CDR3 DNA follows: TGTGCCAGCTCTCCTGCACAGGGCTACTATGGCTACACCTTC. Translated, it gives CASSPAQGYYGYTF.

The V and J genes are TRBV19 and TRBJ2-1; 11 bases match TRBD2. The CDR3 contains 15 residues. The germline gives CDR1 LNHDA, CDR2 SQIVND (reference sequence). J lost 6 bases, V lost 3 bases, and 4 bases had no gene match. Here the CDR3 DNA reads TGTGCCAGTAGTATTACTAGCGGGGGTTTCAATGAGCAGTTCTTC. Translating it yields CASSITSGGFNEQFF.

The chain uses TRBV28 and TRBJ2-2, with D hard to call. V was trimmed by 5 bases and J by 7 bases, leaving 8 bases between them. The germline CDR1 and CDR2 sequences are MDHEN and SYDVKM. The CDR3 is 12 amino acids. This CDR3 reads CASSPWNGELFF. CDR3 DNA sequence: TGTGCCAGCAGTCCCTGGAACGGGGAGCTGTTTTTT.